Listed here are 6 T cell receptor beta chains from one sample, sequenced in a study of T cell responses to AZD1222 COVID-19 vaccine. The method was immunoSEQ multiplex PCR; TCRdb's version includes in-frame clones alone and lacks a portion of them. The sample shows fewer than 250,000 clones, approximately 92% of them seen only once. Sample: peripheral blood, taken on day 0 of AZD1222 vaccination. All receptors derive from an adult in good health.

The chain carries TRBV19 and TRBJ2-3, with TRBD1 as a possible D gene (6 bases). Germline values: CDR1 LNHDA, CDR2 SQIVND (reference sequence). The CDR3 totals 17 residues. Trimming left V 1 base short and J 3 bases short, with 17 bases between. The CDR3 spells CASSIGWGQWGTDTQYF. The CDR3, as DNA: TGTGCCAGTAGTATAGGGTGGGGGCAATGGGGTACAGATACGCAGTATTTT.

This clone was detected only once. Other DNA variants within this sample encode the same CDR3. The gene calls are TRBV12-3 or TRBV12-4 and TRBJ1-1; TRBD1 might be the D (5 bases). CDR3 size: 12 residues. Trimming removed 3 bases from V and 5 bases from J, with 7 bases in between. The CDR3 protein is CASSFGGTEAFF. The DNA of the CDR3 is TGTGCCAGCAGTTTCGGGGGTACTGAAGCTTTCTTT.

The chain has TRBV5-5 and TRBJ1-1, with 11 positions matching TRBD1. V lost 4 bases to trimming and J lost 5 bases; unmatched junction nucleotides: 7. The CDR3 contains 15 residues. Looked up from germline, CDR1 is SGHKS and CDR2 is YYEKEE (reference sequence). CDR3 amino acids: CASSRGQGVYTEAFF. Written as DNA, the CDR3 is TGTGCCAGCAGCAGGGGACAGGGGGTTTATACTGAAGCTTTCTTT.

The rearrangement joins TRBV28 to TRBJ1-1; D possibly corresponds to TRBD1 (6 bases). The CDR3 runs 12 residues. V was pared by 7 bases and J by 5 bases, with 11 bases between. Germline V gene sequence: CDR1 MDHEN, CDR2 SYDVKM. This chain's CDR3 is CASMRGGTEAFF. The CDR3 nucleotides are TGTGCCAGCATGAGGGGGGGGACTGAAGCTTTCTTT.

This chain links TRBV19 with TRBJ1-1; no firm D call. Trimming took 7 bases from V and 6 from J, leaving 15 bases between them. The CDR3 totals 13 residues. Germline CDR1 is LNHDA and CDR2 is SQIVND (reference sequence). As DNA, the CDR3 is TGTGCCAGTAAAGCAGGCCTTGGGGCTGAAGCTTTCTTT. It yields the protein CASKAGLGAEAFF.

The chain carries TRBV6-5 and TRBJ2-3, with D uncertain. This CDR3 is 12 amino acids long. V was shortened by 0 bases and J by 5 bases, with 3 bases between the two germline ends. Germline CDR1 and CDR2: MNHEY and SVGAGI. CDR3 bases: TGTGCCAGCAGTTACTCGGGAGATACGCAGTATTTT. Translated, it gives CASSYSGDTQYF.